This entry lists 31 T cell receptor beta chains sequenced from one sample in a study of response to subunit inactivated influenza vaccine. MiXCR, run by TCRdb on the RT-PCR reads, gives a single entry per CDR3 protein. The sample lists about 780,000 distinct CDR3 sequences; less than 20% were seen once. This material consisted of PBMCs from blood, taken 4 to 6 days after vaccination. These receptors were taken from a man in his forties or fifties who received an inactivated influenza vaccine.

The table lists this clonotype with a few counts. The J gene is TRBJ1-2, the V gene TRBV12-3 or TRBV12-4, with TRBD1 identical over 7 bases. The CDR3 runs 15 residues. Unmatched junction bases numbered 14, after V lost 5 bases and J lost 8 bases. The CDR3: CASSPQGPLLGGYTF. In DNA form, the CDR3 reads TGTGCCAGCAGTCCACAGGGGCCTCTGCTGGGGGGCTACACCTTC.

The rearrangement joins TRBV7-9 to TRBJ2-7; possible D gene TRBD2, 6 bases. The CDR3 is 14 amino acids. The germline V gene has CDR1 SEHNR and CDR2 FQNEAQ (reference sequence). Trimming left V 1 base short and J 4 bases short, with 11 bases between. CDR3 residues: CASSLEGDFYEQYF. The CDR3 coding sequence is TGTGCCAGCAGCTTAGAAGGGGACTTTTACGAGCAGTACTTC.

The DNA for the CDR3 is TGCAGCGTTGCGGGACAGGGCCGGGAGACCCAGTACTTC. It specifies CSVAGQGRETQYF. V usage is TRBV29-1 and J usage is TRBJ2-5, with 9 bases that match TRBD1. The J segment lost 5 bases and the V segment lost 4 bases, leaving 5 bases of the junction unmatched. This CDR3 is 13 amino acids long. In germline, CDR1 is SQVTM, CDR2 ANQGSEA.

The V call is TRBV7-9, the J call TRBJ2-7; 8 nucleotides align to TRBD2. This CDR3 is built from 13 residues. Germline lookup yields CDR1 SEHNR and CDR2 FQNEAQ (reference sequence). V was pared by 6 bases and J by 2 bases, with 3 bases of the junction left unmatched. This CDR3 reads CASSREGPYEQYF. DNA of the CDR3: TGTGCCAGCAGTCGGGAGGGCCCCTACGAGCAGTACTTC.

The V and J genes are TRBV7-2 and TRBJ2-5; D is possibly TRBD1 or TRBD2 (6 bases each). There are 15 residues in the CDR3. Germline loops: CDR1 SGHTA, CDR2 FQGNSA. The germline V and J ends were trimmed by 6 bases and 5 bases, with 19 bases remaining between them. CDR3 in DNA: TGTGCCAGCAGTGAGGGGGGTGTCGTCCGCGAGACCCAGTACTTC. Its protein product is CASSEGGVVRETQYF. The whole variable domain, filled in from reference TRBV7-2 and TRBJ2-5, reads GAGVSQSPSNKVTEKGKDVELRCDPISGHTALYWYRQSLGQGLEFLIYFQGNSAPDKSGLPSDRFSAERTGGSVSTLTIQRTQQEDSAVYLCASSEGGVVRETQYFGPGTRLLVL.

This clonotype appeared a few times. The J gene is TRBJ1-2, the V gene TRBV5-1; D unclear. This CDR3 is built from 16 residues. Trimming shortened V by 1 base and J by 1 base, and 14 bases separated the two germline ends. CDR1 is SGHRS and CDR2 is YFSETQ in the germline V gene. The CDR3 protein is CASSLWNRDLNYGYTF. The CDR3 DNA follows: TGCGCCAGCAGCTTGTGGAACCGAGACCTTAACTATGGCTACACCTTC. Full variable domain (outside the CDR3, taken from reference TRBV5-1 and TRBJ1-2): KAGVTQTPRYLIKTRGQQVTLSCSPISGHRSVSWYQQTPGQGLQFLFEYFSETQRNKGNFPGRFSGRQFSNSRSEMNVSTLELGDSALYLCASSLWNRDLNYGYTFGSGTRLTVV.

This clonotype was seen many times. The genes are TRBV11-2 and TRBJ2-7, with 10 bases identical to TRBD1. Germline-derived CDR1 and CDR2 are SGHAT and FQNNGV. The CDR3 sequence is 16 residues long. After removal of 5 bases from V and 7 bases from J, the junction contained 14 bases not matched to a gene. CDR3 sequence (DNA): TGTGCCAGCAGCATATACCGGGACAGGGGTTTTCGGGAGCAGTACTTC. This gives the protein CASSIYRDRGFREQYF.

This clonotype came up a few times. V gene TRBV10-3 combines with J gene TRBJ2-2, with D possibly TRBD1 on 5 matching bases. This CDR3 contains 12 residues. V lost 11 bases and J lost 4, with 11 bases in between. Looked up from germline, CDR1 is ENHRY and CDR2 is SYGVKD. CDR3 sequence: CASERGTGELFF. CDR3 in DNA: TGTGCCTCCGAAAGGGGCACCGGGGAGCTGTTTTTT.

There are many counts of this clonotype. CDR3 in DNA: TGTGCCAGCAGTTACTCGATAGCAGAGGGCTCCTACGAGCAGTACTTC. It encodes CASSYSIAEGSYEQYF. This chain joins TRBV6-5 and TRBJ2-7; D might be TRBD2 (5 bases). Between the trimmed V and J ends, which lost 0 bases and 0 bases, there was a span of 12 bases. Germline V gene lookup returns CDR1 MNHEY and CDR2 SVGAGI. This CDR3 is built from 16 residues.

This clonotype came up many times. DNA of the CDR3: TGTGCCAGCAGTTTGGGCGGGGACACTGAAGCTTTCTTT. As protein: CASSLGGDTEAFF. The rearrangement joins TRBV27 to TRBJ1-1; D is unclear. Trimming removed 3 bases from V and 3 bases from J, with 8 bases in between. CDR1 is MNHEY and CDR2 is SMNVEV in the germline V gene (reference sequence). CDR3 length: 13 amino acids.

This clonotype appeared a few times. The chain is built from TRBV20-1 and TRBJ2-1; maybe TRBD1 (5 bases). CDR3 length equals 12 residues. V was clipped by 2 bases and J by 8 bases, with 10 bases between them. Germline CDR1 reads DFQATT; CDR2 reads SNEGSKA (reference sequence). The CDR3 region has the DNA TGCAGTGCTAGATTCAGGGTCGATGAGCAGTTCTTC. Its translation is CSARFRVDEQFF.

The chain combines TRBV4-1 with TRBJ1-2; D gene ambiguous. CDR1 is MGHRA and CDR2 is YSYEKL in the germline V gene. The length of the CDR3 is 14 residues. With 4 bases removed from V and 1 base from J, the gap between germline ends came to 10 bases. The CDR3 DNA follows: TGCGCCAGCAGCCCAAGCAGAGATAACTATGGCTACACCTTC. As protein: CASSPSRDNYGYTF.

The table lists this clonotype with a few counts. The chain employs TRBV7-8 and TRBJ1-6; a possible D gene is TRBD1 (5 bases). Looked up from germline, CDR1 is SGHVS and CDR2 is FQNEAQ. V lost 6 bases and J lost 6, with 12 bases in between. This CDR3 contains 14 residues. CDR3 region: CASRLGTGNSPLHF. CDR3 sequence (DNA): TGTGCCAGCAGACTCGGGACGGGTAATTCACCCCTCCACTTT.

CDR3 amino acids: CASSQTTSGEQFF. DNA for the CDR3: TGCGCCAGCAGCCAGACAACTAGCGGGGAGCAGTTCTTC. The chain combines TRBV4-3 with TRBJ2-1; 9 positions match TRBD2. V gave up 3 bases and J gave up 10 bases; unmatched junction bases: 4. This CDR3 has 13 amino acids. Germline CDR1 LGHNA, CDR2 YSLEER.

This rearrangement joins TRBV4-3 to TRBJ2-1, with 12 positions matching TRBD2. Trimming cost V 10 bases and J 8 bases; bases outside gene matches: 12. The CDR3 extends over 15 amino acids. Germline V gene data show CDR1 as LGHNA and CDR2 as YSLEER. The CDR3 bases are TGCGCCATCATCCAGACTAGCGGGAGAGCGGATGAGCAGTTCTTC. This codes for CAIIQTSGRADEQFF.

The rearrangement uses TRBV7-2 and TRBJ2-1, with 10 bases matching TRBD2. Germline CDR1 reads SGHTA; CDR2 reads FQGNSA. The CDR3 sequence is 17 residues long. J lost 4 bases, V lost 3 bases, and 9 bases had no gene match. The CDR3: CASSFVRLAGGYNEQFF. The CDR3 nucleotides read TGTGCCAGCAGCTTTGTCCGACTAGCGGGTGGATACAATGAGCAGTTCTTC. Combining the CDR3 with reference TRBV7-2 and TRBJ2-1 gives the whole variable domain GAGVSQSPSNKVTEKGKDVELRCDPISGHTALYWYRQSLGQGLEFLIYFQGNSAPDKSGLPSDRFSAERTGGSVSTLTIQRTQQEDSAVYLCASSFVRLAGGYNEQFFGPGTRLTVL.

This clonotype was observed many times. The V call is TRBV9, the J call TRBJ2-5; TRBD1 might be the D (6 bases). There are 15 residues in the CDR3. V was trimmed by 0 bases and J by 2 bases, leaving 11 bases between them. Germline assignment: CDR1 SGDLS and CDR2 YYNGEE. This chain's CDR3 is CASSVGGQIQETQYF. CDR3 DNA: TGTGCCAGCAGCGTAGGGGGACAAATTCAAGAGACCCAGTACTTC. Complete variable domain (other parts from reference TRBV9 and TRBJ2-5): DSGVTQTPKHLITATGQRVTLRCSPRSGDLSVYWYQQSLDQGLQFLIQYYNGEERAKGNILERFSAQQFPDLHSELNLSSLELGDSALYFCASSVGGQIQETQYFGPGTRLLVL.

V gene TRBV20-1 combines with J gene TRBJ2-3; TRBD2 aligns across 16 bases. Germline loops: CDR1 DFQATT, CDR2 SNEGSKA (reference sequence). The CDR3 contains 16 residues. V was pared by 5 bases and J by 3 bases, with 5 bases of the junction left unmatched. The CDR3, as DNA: TGCAGTGCTGGGGGACTAGCGGGAGGGCCAACAGATACGCAGTATTTT. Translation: CSAGGLAGGPTDTQYF.

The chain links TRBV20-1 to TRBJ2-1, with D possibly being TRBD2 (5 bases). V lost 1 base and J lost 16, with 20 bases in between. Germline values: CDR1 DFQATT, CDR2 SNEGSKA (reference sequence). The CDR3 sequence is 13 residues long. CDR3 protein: CSARAVDSTGKFF. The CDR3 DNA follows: TGCAGTGCTAGAGCGGTAGACTCCACGGGAAAATTCTTC.

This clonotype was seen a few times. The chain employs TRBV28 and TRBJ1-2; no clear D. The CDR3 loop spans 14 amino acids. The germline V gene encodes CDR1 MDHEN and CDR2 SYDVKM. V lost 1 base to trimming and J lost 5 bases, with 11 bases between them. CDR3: CASSLSTNFYGYTF. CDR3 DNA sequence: TGTGCCAGCAGTTTATCTACAAACTTTTATGGCTACACCTTC.

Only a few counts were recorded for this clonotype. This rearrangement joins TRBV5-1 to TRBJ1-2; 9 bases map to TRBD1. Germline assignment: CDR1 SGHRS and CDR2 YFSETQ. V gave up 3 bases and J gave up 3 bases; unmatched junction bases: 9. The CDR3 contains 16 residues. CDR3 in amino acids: CASSSNIQGAHYGYTF. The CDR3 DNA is TGCGCCAGCAGCTCGAACATACAGGGGGCCCACTATGGCTACACCTTC.

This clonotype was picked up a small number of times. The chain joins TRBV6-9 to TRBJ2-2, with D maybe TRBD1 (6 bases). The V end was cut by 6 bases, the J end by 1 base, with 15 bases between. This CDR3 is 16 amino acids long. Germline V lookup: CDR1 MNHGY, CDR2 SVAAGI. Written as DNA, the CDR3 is TGTGCCAGCAGAACAAAAGGGACACTGAACACCGGGGAGCTGTTTTTT. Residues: CASRTKGTLNTGELFF.

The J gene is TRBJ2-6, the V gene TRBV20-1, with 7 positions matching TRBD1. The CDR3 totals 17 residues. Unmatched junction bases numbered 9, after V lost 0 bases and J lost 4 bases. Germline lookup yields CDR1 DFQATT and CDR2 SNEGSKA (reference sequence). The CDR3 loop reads CSARDRGGAYGANVLTF. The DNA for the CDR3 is TGCAGTGCTAGAGATCGAGGGGGCGCCTACGGGGCCAACGTCCTGACTTTC.

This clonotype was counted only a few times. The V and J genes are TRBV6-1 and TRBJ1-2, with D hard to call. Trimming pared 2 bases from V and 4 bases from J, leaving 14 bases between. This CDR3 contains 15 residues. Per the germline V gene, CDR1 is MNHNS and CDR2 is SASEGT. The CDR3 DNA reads TGTGCCAGCAGTGAATCGGTTGGAAGCACCTATGGCTACACCTTC. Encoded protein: CASSESVGSTYGYTF.

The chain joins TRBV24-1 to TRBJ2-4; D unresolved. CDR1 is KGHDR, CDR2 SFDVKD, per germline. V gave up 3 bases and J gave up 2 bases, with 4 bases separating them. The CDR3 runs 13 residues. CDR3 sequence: CATSDGTKNIQYF. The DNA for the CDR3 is TGTGCCACCAGTGATGGAACCAAAAACATTCAGTACTTC.

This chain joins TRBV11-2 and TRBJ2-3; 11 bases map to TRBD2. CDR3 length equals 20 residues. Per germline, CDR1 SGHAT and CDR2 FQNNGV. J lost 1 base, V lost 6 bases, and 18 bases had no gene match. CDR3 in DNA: TGTGCCAGCAGTTTAATTCCGGGACTAGCGGAGGGAAAGGGCACAGATACGCAGTATTTT. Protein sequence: CASSLIPGLAEGKGTDTQYF. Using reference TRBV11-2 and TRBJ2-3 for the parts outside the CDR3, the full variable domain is EAGVAQSPRYKIIEKRQSVAFWCNPISGHATLYWYQQILGQGPKLLIQFQNNGVVDDSQLPKDRFSAERLKGVDSTLKIQPAKLEDSAVYLCASSLIPGLAEGKGTDTQYFGPGTRLTVL.

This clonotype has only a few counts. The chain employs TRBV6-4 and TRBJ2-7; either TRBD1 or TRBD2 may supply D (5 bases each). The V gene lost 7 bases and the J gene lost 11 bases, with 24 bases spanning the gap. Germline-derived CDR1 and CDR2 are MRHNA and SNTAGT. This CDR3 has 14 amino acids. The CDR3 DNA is TGTGCCAGCATTACCCCCCGGGGCGCCCCTCGCGAGTACTTC. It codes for CASITPRGAPREYF.

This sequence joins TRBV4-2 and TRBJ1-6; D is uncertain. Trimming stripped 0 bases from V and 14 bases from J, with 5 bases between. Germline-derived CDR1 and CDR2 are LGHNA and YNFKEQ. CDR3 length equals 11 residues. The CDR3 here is CASSQELTLHF. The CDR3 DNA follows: TGTGCCAGCAGCCAAGAACTAACCCTCCACTTT.

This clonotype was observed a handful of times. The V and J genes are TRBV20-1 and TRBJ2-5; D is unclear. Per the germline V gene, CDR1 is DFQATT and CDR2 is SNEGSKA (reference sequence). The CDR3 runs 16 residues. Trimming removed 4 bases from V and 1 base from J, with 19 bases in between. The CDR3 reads CSAKSGYTVFQETQYF. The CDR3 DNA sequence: TGCAGTGCTAAGTCCGGGTACACCGTATTCCAAGAGACCCAGTACTTC.

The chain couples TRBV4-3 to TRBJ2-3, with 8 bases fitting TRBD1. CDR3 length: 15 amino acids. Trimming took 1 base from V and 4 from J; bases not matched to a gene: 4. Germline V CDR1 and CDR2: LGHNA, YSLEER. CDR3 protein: CASSQVGQGADTQYF. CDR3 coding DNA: TGCGCCAGCAGCCAAGTTGGACAGGGCGCAGATACGCAGTATTTT.

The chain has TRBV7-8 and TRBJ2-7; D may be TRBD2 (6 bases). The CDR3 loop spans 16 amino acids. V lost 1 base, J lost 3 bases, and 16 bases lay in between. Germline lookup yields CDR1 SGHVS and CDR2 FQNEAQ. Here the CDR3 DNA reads TGTGCCAGCAGCTTAGAAGTAAGGCGGGGAGGCTACGAGCAGTACTTC. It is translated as CASSLEVRRGGYEQYF.